The 29 T cell receptor beta chains below were found in one sample sequenced in a study of blood T cell repertoires in COVID-19. Some clones are missing from TCRdb's copy, which holds only in-frame ones; the method was immunoSEQ multiplex PCR. This repertoire shows approximately 250,000 clones, roughly 91% found once; its top ten account for under 2.5%. Sample: PBMCs or T cells enriched from blood (not recorded which). These receptors were taken from a woman aged 60 to 75 in a cohort exposed to, infected with or recovered from COVID-19 (not recorded which).

The rearrangement links TRBV11-2 to TRBJ2-7; TRBD2 matches at 11 bases. The CDR3 totals 13 residues. CDR1 SGHAT and CDR2 FQNNGV come from the germline V gene. The ends lost 5 bases at V and 9 bases at J; junction bases unmatched: 6. CDR3 in DNA: TGTGCCAGCAGCCGGACTAGCGGGTCTTCGCAGTACTTC. The encoded protein is CASSRTSGSSQYF.

The V call is TRBV13, the J call TRBJ2-5, with D tentatively TRBD1 (6 bases). The V end lost 5 bases, the J end lost 1 base, and 14 bases lay between the germline ends. This CDR3 is built from 15 residues. Germline assignment: CDR1 PRHDT and CDR2 FYEKMQ (reference sequence). DNA of the CDR3: TGTGCCAGCAGCCAGCGACAGGTGGCCCAAGAGACCCAGTACTTC. The encoded protein is CASSQRQVAQETQYF. Variable domain in full (rest from reference TRBV13 and TRBJ2-5): AAGVIQSPRHLIKEKRETATLKCYPIPRHDTVYWYQQGPGQDPQFLISFYEKMQSDKGSIPDRFSAQQFSDYHSELNMSSLELGDSALYFCASSQRQVAQETQYFGPGTRLLVL.

V usage is TRBV6-4 and J usage is TRBJ2-7; possibly TRBD2 for D (5 bases). The V and J ends lost 4 bases and 3 bases respectively, with 10 bases between them. CDR3 length: 13 residues. Germline CDR1 is MRHNA and CDR2 is SNTAGT. The CDR3 DNA reads TGTGCCAGCAGTGCCCCGGAGGTCTACGAGCAGTACTTC. This translates into CASSAPEVYEQYF.

This chain connects TRBV10-2 to TRBJ2-7, with 12 bases that match TRBD2. Unmatched junction bases numbered 1, after V lost 5 bases and J lost 2 bases. The germline V gene encodes CDR1 WSHSY and CDR2 SAAADI. The CDR3 runs 14 residues. CDR3 nucleotides: TGCGCCAGCAGTCGGACTAGCGGGACCTACGAGCAGTACTTC. Amino acids: CASSRTSGTYEQYF.

J is TRBJ2-5 and V is TRBV18; 10 bases agree with TRBD2. Losses at the gene ends were 2 bases for V and 0 bases for J; bases not matched to a gene: 12. The CDR3 extends over 19 amino acids. From germline, CDR1 is KGHSH and CDR2 LQKENI. CDR3 DNA: TGTGCCAGCTCACCATCCCTTCTAGCGGGAGAGACGTACCAAGAGACCCAGTACTTC. Translation: CASSPSLLAGETYQETQYF.

The CDR3 nucleotides are TGTGCCAGCAGTGGGGGGGCCAACTACGAGCAGTACTTC. This gives the protein CASSGGANYEQYF. The chain couples TRBV6-2 or TRBV6-3 to TRBJ2-7; the D gene is possibly TRBD2 (7 bases). The CDR3 loop spans 13 amino acids. Between the trimmed V and J ends, which lost 5 bases and 3 bases, there was a span of 11 bases. Germline CDR1 and CDR2: MNHEY and SVGEGT.

The J gene is TRBJ1-1, the V gene TRBV11-3; D call uncertain. This CDR3 has 13 amino acids. CDR1 SGHNT and CDR2 YENEEA come from the germline V gene. The V and J ends lost 5 bases and 1 base respectively, with 8 bases between them. The CDR3 reads CASSQAGNTEAFF. The DNA for the CDR3 is TGTGCCAGCAGCCAGGCGGGGAACACTGAAGCTTTCTTT.

This sequence joins TRBV19 and TRBJ1-5; D perhaps matches TRBD1 (5 bases). The ends were cut back, 7 bases at V and 2 bases at J, with 15 bases in the middle. CDR1 LNHDA and CDR2 SQIVND come from the germline V gene (reference sequence). CDR3 length: 15 amino acids. CDR3 DNA sequence: TGTGCCAGTACCCATCGGGGGGTCGGCAATCAGCCCCAGCATTTT. Its translation: CASTHRGVGNQPQHF.

J is TRBJ1-3 and V is TRBV30; a weak D match, TRBD1 (6 bases). CDR3 length equals 15 residues. V was pared by 3 bases and J by 0 bases, with 12 bases between. Germline V gene data show CDR1 as GTSNPN and CDR2 as SVGIG (reference sequence). CDR3 protein: CAWRGQLSSGNTIYF. In nucleotides, the CDR3 is TGTGCCTGGAGAGGACAGCTAAGCTCTGGAAACACCATATATTTT. Drawing the rest from reference TRBV30 and TRBJ1-3, the complete variable domain is SQTIHQWPATLVQPVGSPLSLECTVEGTSNPNLYWYRQAAGRGLQLLFYSVGIGQISSEVPQNLSASRPQDRQFILSSKKLLLSDSGFYLCAWRGQLSSGNTIYFGEGSWLTVV.

The chain links TRBV4-3 to TRBJ2-1, with 8 bases aligning to TRBD2. Germline V gives CDR1 LGHNA, CDR2 YSLEER. V gave up 5 bases and J gave up 9 bases; unmatched junction bases: 15. This CDR3 is 16 amino acids long. The CDR3 spells CASSAGRAGAVGEQFF. The CDR3 bases are TGCGCCAGCAGCGCCGGGAGAGCGGGAGCAGTTGGTGAGCAGTTCTTC.

V is TRBV7-9 and J is TRBJ2-3; 8 bases are a match to TRBD2. J gave up 6 bases and V 8 bases, and 13 bases lay outside the gene matches. From germline, CDR1 is SEHNR and CDR2 FQNEAQ (reference sequence). The length of the CDR3 is 15 residues. CDR3 residues: CASPPPGGGSDTQYF. CDR3 DNA sequence: TGTGCCAGCCCCCCCCCGGGGGGGGGCTCGGATACGCAGTATTTT.

Here the CDR3 DNA reads TGTGCCAGCAGCCAAGTGAGGTCTGGAAACACCATATATTTT. Protein product: CASSQVRSGNTIYF. This chain connects TRBV14 to TRBJ1-3; no definite D call. V was trimmed by 1 base and J by 1 base, leaving 5 bases between them. The CDR3 loop spans 14 amino acids. Germline V CDR1 and CDR2: SGHDN, FVKESK.

The chain links TRBV6-5 to TRBJ2-1, with 8 bases lining up with TRBD2. Looked up from germline, CDR1 is MNHEY and CDR2 is SVGAGI. The CDR3 is made up of 16 amino acids. J gave up 9 bases and V 2 bases, and 12 bases lay outside the gene matches. The CDR3 region has the DNA TGTGCCAGCAGTTACGAATCGGGCGGGAGGCAGAGTGAGCAGTTCTTC. Protein product: CASSYESGGRQSEQFF.

This chain uses TRBV6-2 or TRBV6-3 with TRBJ2-5; D not resolved. Trimming cost V 1 base and J 4 bases, with 7 bases left between them. This CDR3 comprises 13 residues. In germline, CDR1 is MNHEY, CDR2 SVGEGT. CDR3 in amino acids: CASSYYLSETQYF. In DNA, the CDR3 is TGTGCCAGCAGTTACTATCTCTCAGAGACCCAGTACTTC.

Concerning this clone: One end of the junction varies from germline; a read error may be responsible. The chain couples TRBV7-7 to TRBJ2-3; TRBD1 might be the D (5 bases). Germline V lookup: CDR1 SSHAT, CDR2 FNYEAQ (reference sequence). There are 15 residues in the CDR3. CDR3 amino acids: CASSLWGRTVDTQYF. DNA for the CDR3: TGTGCTAGCAGCTTATGGGGCAGGACCGTAGATACGCAGTATTTT.

This clone appeared a single time. This chain uses TRBV6-5 with TRBJ1-6, with TRBD1 identical over 8 bases. V shed 10 bases and J 9 bases; nucleotides not matched to a gene: 14. The length of the CDR3 is 15 residues. Germline assignment: CDR1 MNHEY and CDR2 SVGAGI. CDR3 sequence (DNA): TGTGCCACCATACCCAAGCAGGGGGCGGTTTCACCCCTCCACTTT. Residues: CATIPKQGAVSPLHF.

The gene calls are TRBV5-1 and TRBJ2-7; 10 bases match TRBD1. CDR3 length: 16 residues. V dropped 4 bases and J dropped 5; count of bases not matched to a gene: 12. Germline-derived CDR1 and CDR2 are SGHRS and YFSETQ. CDR3: CASSPILGQGLNEQYF. CDR3 sequence (DNA): TGCGCCAGCAGCCCGATCCTGGGACAGGGGTTAAACGAGCAGTACTTC.

The chain links TRBV6-5 to TRBJ2-7; no clear D. The germline V gene encodes CDR1 MNHEY and CDR2 SVGAGI. CDR3 size: 15 residues. Trimming left V 2 bases short and J 4 bases short, with 15 bases between. The DNA for the CDR3 is TGTGCCAGCAGTTACAGGTACCAGGTCGTTTACGAGCAGTACTTC. The encoded protein is CASSYRYQVVYEQYF.

The genes are TRBV30 and TRBJ1-5, with D tentatively TRBD1 (6 bases). The length of the CDR3 is 13 residues. V was trimmed by 0 bases and J by 7 bases, leaving 10 bases between them. CDR1 is GTSNPN and CDR2 is SVGIG in the germline V gene (reference sequence). CDR3 in DNA: TGTGCCTGGAGTGTGGGGGCTGAACAGCCCCAGCATTTT. Translated, it gives CAWSVGAEQPQHF.

The V and J genes are TRBV19 and TRBJ2-5; 15 bases match TRBD2. The germline V gene encodes CDR1 LNHDA and CDR2 SQIVND (reference sequence). The CDR3 consists of 19 residues. The ends lost 5 bases at V and 1 base at J; junction bases unmatched: 11. This CDR3 reads CASSPTPGTSGRRQETQYF. CDR3 in DNA: TGTGCCAGTAGTCCCACTCCGGGGACTAGCGGGAGGCGCCAAGAGACCCAGTACTTC.

V is TRBV5-1 and J is TRBJ2-5; maybe TRBD1 (6 bases). The CDR3 is made up of 13 amino acids. The V end lost 4 bases, the J end lost 3 bases, and 10 bases lay between the germline ends. Germline V gene data show CDR1 as SGHRS and CDR2 as YFSETQ. In DNA, the CDR3 is TGCGCCAGCAGCCTATGGACAGAAGAGACCCAGTACTTC. The encoded protein is CASSLWTEETQYF.

The chain recombines TRBV6-1 with TRBJ2-5; D not resolved. CDR3 length equals 15 residues. The V end lost 1 base, the J end lost 3 bases, and 12 bases lay between the germline ends. The germline V gene encodes CDR1 MNHNS and CDR2 SASEGT. This CDR3 is CASSEDPGREETQYF. The CDR3 nucleotides are TGTGCCAGCAGTGAAGATCCAGGCAGAGAAGAGACCCAGTACTTC.

The rearrangement joins TRBV5-1 to TRBJ2-7, with D possibly being TRBD2 (5 bases). Trimming took off 4 bases at V and 4 bases at J, with 9 bases between the two ends. Germline-derived CDR1 and CDR2 are SGHRS and YFSETQ. The CDR3 totals 12 residues. CDR3 nucleotides: TGCGCCAGCAGCAATGGACTTTACGAGCAGTACTTC. This gives the protein CASSNGLYEQYF.

This chain links TRBV11-2 with TRBJ2-2, with TRBD2 matching 7 bases. Trimming at V came to 0 bases and at J to 4 bases, leaving 11 bases not matched to a gene. Germline V gene lookup returns CDR1 SGHAT and CDR2 FQNNGV. This CDR3 contains 18 residues. CDR3 sequence (DNA): TGTGCCAGCAGCTTAGATCTGGCTAGCGGAGGGTCCACCGGGGAGCTGTTTTTT. The encoded protein is CASSLDLASGGSTGELFF.

J is TRBJ2-3 and V is TRBV11-3; no firm D call. The CDR3 has 14 amino acids. Trimming took 2 bases from V and 1 from J, leaving 7 bases between them. The germline V gene encodes CDR1 SGHNT and CDR2 YENEEA. Here the CDR3 reads CASSLLGGTDTQYF. The DNA of the CDR3 is TGTGCCAGCAGCTTATTGGGCGGCACAGATACGCAGTATTTT.

The sample holds a few counts of this clone. The rearrangement uses TRBV29-1 and TRBJ1-2, with D uncertain. CDR1 is SQVTM and CDR2 is ANQGSEA in the germline V gene. The length of the CDR3 is 12 residues. Trimming stripped 7 bases from V and 1 base from J, with 10 bases between. This CDR3 is CSAQPLNYGYTF. CDR3 coding DNA: TGCAGCGCCCAACCACTTAACTATGGCTACACCTTC.

This clone has just a few counts. The chain's CDR3 is CASSLWQGANGYTF. The CDR3 bases are TGTGCCAGCAGCTTGTGGCAGGGGGCGAATGGCTACACCTTC. The chain links TRBV5-4 to TRBJ1-2; 8 nucleotides agree with TRBD1. Trimming cost V 1 base and J 6 bases; bases outside gene matches: 5. Germline-derived CDR1 and CDR2 are SGHNT and YYREEE (reference sequence). The CDR3 covers 14 residues.

CDR3 loop: CASSRRENTEAFF. The CDR3 nucleotides are TGTGCCAGCAGCCGCCGAGAGAACACTGAAGCTTTCTTT. The rearrangement joins TRBV5-4 to TRBJ1-1; no clear D. The germline gives CDR1 SGHNT, CDR2 YYREEE (reference sequence). V shed 4 bases and J shed 1 base, with 8 bases lying between them. There are 13 residues in the CDR3.

The chain has TRBV24-1 and TRBJ2-5; weak D call: TRBD2 (6 bases). The CDR3 runs 16 residues. Germline CDR1 and CDR2: KGHDR and SFDVKD. Trimming stripped 3 bases from V and 1 base from J, with 14 bases between. The CDR3 loop reads CATSDPGLSTQETQYF. DNA of the CDR3: TGTGCCACCAGTGATCCCGGACTATCCACCCAAGAGACCCAGTACTTC.